A selection of T cell receptor beta chains follows, all from one sample in a study of T cell repertoires in urothelial bladder cancer. The assay was immunoSEQ multiplex PCR, and TCRdb's table has in-frame clones only and misses some. This table has about 6,400 clones, 70% to 80% appearing once. Input material: tumor-infiltrating cells from bladder cancer. The source of these receptors is a human donor with urothelial carcinoma. Both conserved end residues are part of each CDR3. The order of the fields is CDR3 DNA, CDR3 protein, D gene, clone size, J gene, V gene. The D gene is left open where the match is weak. A clone size is listed for some rows: how often the clone was seen (once, few, many), or a class if it is expanded.

TGTGCCAGCAGTTTTTTATCGCCGGATCTTGGCTACACCTTC | CASSFLSPDLGYTF | . | . | TRBJ1-2 | TRBV28
TGTGCCAGCAGCTCCTCAGGGGCAGACTTATCGGGGGGTTTCCCCTACGAGCAGTACTTC | CASSSSGADLSGGFPYEQYF | . | . | TRBJ2-7 | TRBV7-6
TGTGCCATCAGTGACTGGACAGGGGACAATCAGCCCCAGCATTTT | CAISDWTGDNQPQHF | TRBD1 | . | TRBJ1-5 | TRBV10-3
TGTGCCAGCAGTTACTTGGGACAGGGGGAGACCCAGTACTTC | CASSYLGQGETQYF | TRBD1 | . | TRBJ2-5 | TRBV6-5
TGTGCCAGCAGGCGAGGGCGGGGGAGCAATCAGCCCCAGCATTTT | CASRRGRGSNQPQHF | . | . | TRBJ1-5 | TRBV7-2
TGTGCCAGCAGTCCCACCGAGCGACGGAATCAGCCCCAGCATTTT | CASSPTERRNQPQHF | . | . | TRBJ1-5 | TRBV6-1
TGTGCCAGCAGCACGACAGGGGGTGGATCACCCCTCCACTTT | CASSTTGGGSPLHF | TRBD1 | few | TRBJ1-6 | TRBV7-2
TGTGCCAGCAGACTCCTCGGACAGACCCACCCGTACGAGCAGTACTTC | CASRLLGQTHPYEQYF | . | . | TRBJ2-7 | TRBV28
TGTGCCAGTAGTATTCCAGCAAGCCTCTCTGGGGCCAACGTCCTGACTTTC | CASSIPASLSGANVLTF | . | . | TRBJ2-6 | TRBV19
TGTGCCAGCAGTTACTCGATCGGGTACGAGCAGTACTTC | CASSYSIGYEQYF | . | . | TRBJ2-7 | TRBV6-6
TGCGCCAGCAGCTCTGGCGGACAGAGGGGAAATTCACCCCTCCACTTT | CASSSGGQRGNSPLHF | . | . | TRBJ1-6 | TRBV5-1
TGTGCCAGCAGTCCCGACAGAAACAATGAGCAGTTCTTC | CASSPDRNNEQFF | . | . | TRBJ2-1 | TRBV6-6
TGCGCCAGCAGACGTTGGGCTAGCTCACAAGAGACCCAGTACTTC | CASRRWASSQETQYF | . | . | TRBJ2-5 | TRBV6-6
TGTGCCAGCAGCTTAGGTCACGGGGAAACCTACGAGCAGTACTTC | CASSLGHGETYEQYF | . | . | TRBJ2-7 | TRBV5-5
TGTGCCAGCAGGGGGAGCGACGGCGGGAGCTCCTATAATTCACCCCTCCACTTT | CASRGSDGGSSYNSPLHF | . | . | TRBJ1-6 | TRBV28
TGTGCCAGAAGCTTGTTCCGGCCCCAGGGGGGCTGGGCTGAAGCTTTCTTT | CARSLFRPQGGWAEAFF | TRBD1 | . | TRBJ1-1 | TRBV5-3
TGTGCCAGCAGCCTGGGACCAACTAGCACAGATACGCAGTATTTT | CASSLGPTSTDTQYF | . | once | TRBJ2-3 | TRBV7-2
TGTGCCAGCAGCTGGCTAAGCGGGGGGGCCGGAGAGACCCAGTACTTC | CASSWLSGGAGETQYF | TRBD2 | . | TRBJ2-5 | TRBV7-8
TGTGCCAGCAGAAAAACGACGGGACAAAATAACTATGGCTACACCTTC | CASRKTTGQNNYGYTF | . | . | TRBJ1-2 | TRBV5-5
TGTGCCACATACCCACACGGCGGTGGGGGCCACGAGCAGTACTTC | CATYPHGGGGHEQYF | . | . | TRBJ2-7 | TRBV28
TGCGCCAGCGGGACTAGCGGGGGAACAGATACGCAGTATTTT | CASGTSGGTDTQYF | TRBD2 | . | TRBJ2-3 | TRBV10-1
TGTGCCAGCCACCGGGGGGGTCACGAGCAGTACTTC | CASHRGGHEQYF | TRBD2 | . | TRBJ2-7 | TRBV6-6
TGTGCCAGCAGTTCAACGGGGTTCCAAGAGACCCAGTACTTC | CASSSTGFQETQYF | . | . | TRBJ2-5 | TRBV6-1
TGTGCCAGCAGTCCGCCGGAGAACTGGTGGAACACTGAAGCTTTCTTT | CASSPPENWWNTEAFF | . | . | TRBJ1-1 | TRBV28
TGTGCCACCCGAAGGCTGAACAATCAGCCCCAGCATTTT | CATRRLNNQPQHF | . | . | TRBJ1-5 | TRBV2
TGCAGCGTTGATAGGGACAGCACCGGGGAGCTGTTTTTT | CSVDRDSTGELFF | TRBD1 | . | TRBJ2-2 | TRBV29-1
TGTGCCAGCAGCTTACCAGGGAGCTCCTACAATGAGCAGTTCTTC | CASSLPGSSYNEQFF | . | . | TRBJ2-1 | TRBV7-9
TGTGCCAGCAGCTTAAGCGGGGGTTGGAATGAGCAGTTCTTC | CASSLSGGWNEQFF | TRBD2 | . | TRBJ2-1 | TRBV5-4
TGTGCCAGCAGCTTAGTGGCGGGGGGGCCCCATGAGCAGTTCTTC | CASSLVAGGPHEQFF | TRBD2 | . | TRBJ2-1 | TRBV7-2
TGTGCCAGCAGAGGGACAGGGAACTCTGGGGCCAACGTCCTGACTTTC | CASRGTGNSGANVLTF | TRBD1 | once | TRBJ2-6 | TRBV2
TGTGCCAGCAGGGAGGAAGGGCTCTTTGGCTACACCTTC | CASREEGLFGYTF | . | . | TRBJ1-2 | TRBV28
TGTGCCTGGACTAGCGGGGGCGTCACAGATACGCAGTATTTT | CAWTSGGVTDTQYF | TRBD2 | . | TRBJ2-3 | TRBV30
TGTGCCAGCAGTGTGAACGGGGGGGCACTCGGGGATGAGCAGTTCTTC | CASSVNGGALGDEQFF | TRBD2 | . | TRBJ2-1 | TRBV2
TGTGCCAGCAGCAATGGACAGGGGGGCACCGGGGAGCTGTTTTTT | CASSNGQGGTGELFF | TRBD1 | . | TRBJ2-2 | TRBV5-4
TGCGCCAGCAGCGGGGGACTAGCGGGGGTCGAGCAGTACTTC | CASSGGLAGVEQYF | TRBD2 | . | TRBJ2-7 | TRBV5-1
TGTGCCACAACAGGGTACACAGATACGCAGTATTTT | CATTGYTDTQYF | . | . | TRBJ2-3 | TRBV6-5
TGTGCCAGCAGTGTTCAGGGGCACCTCCTCGGTGAGCAGTTCTTC | CASSVQGHLLGEQFF | . | . | TRBJ2-1 | TRBV11-2
TGTGCCAGTTCCGGGACAGGGGCGAACTATGGCTACACCTTC | CASSGTGANYGYTF | TRBD1 | . | TRBJ1-2 | TRBV28
TGCGCCAGCAGACCAAACCCGGGACAGGGGAACGGGGAGCTGTTTTTT | CASRPNPGQGNGELFF | TRBD1 | . | TRBJ2-2 | TRBV5-1
TGTGCCAGCAGTTCAGGGAGTAATCAGCCCCAGCATTTT | CASSSGSNQPQHF | . | few | TRBJ1-5 | TRBV28
TGTGCCAGCAGTGAAATAGCGGGGGGGAGGTTAAAGTCCTACGAGCAGTACTTC | CASSEIAGGRLKSYEQYF | TRBD2 | . | TRBJ2-7 | TRBV2
TGTGCCAGCGGCCTGACAGGGTCCCCTGGCTACACCTTC | CASGLTGSPGYTF | TRBD1 | . | TRBJ1-2 | TRBV7-3